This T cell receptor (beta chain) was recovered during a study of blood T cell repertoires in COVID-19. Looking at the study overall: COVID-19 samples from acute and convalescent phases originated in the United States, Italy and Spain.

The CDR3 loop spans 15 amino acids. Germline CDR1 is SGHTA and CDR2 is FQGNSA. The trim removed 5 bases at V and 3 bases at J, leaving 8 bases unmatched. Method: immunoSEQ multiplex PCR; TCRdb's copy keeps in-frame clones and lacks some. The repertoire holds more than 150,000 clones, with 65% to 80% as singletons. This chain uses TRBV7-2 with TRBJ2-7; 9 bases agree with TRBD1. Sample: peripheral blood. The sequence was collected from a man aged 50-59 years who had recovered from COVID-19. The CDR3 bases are TGTGCCAGCAGCCATACGATGGACAGGGGCTACGAGCAGTACTTC. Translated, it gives CASSHTMDRGYEQYF.